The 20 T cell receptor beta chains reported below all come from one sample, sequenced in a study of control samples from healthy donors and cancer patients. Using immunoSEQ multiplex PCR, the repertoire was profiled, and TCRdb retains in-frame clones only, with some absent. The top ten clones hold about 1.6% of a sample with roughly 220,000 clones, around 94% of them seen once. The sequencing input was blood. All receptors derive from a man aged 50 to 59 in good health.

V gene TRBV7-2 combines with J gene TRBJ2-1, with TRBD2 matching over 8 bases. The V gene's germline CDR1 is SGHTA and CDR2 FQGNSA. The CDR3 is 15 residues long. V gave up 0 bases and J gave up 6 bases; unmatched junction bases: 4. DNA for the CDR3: TGTGCCAGCAGCTTAGCTAGCGGGGTTGGCAATGAGCAGTTCTTC. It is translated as CASSLASGVGNEQFF. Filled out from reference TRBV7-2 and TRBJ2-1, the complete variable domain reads GAGVSQSPSNKVTEKGKDVELRCDPISGHTALYWYRQSLGQGLEFLIYFQGNSAPDKSGLPSDRFSAERTGGSVSTLTIQRTQQEDSAVYLCASSLASGVGNEQFFGPGTRLTVL.

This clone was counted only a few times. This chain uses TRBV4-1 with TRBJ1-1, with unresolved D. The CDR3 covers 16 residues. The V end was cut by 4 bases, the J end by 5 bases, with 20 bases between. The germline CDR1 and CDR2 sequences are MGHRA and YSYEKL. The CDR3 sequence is CASSPNWLEQRTEAFF. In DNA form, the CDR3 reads TGCGCCAGCAGCCCCAATTGGCTGGAGCAACGGACTGAAGCTTTCTTT.

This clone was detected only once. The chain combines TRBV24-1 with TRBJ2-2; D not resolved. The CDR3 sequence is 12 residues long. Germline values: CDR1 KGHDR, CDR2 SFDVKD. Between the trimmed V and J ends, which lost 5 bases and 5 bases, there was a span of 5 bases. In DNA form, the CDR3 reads TGTGCCACCAGTGTAGTGACCGGGGAGCTGTTTTTT. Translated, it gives CATSVVTGELFF.

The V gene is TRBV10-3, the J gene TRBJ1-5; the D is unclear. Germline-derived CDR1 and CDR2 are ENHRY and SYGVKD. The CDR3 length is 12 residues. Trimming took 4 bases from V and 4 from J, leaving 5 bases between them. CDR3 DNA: TGTGCCATCAGTGGCGAGAATCAGCCCCAGCATTTT. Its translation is CAISGENQPQHF.

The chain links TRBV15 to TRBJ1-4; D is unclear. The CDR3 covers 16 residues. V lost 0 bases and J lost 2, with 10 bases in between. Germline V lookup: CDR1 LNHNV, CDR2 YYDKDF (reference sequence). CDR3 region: CATSRDKIPTNEKLFF. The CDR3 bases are TGTGCCACCAGCAGAGATAAAATCCCGACTAATGAAAAACTGTTTTTT.

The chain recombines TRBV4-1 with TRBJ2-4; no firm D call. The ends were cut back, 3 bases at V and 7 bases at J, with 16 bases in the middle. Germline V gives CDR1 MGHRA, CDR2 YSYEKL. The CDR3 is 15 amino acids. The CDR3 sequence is CASSHPGNGVNIQYF. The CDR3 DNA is TGCGCCAGCAGCCACCCAGGAAATGGGGTGAACATTCAGTACTTC.

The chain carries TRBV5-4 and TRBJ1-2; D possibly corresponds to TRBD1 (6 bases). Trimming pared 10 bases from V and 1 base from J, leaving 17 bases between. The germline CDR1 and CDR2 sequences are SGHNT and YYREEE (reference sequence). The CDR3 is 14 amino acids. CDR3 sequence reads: CAAEDREVNYGYTF. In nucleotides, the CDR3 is TGTGCCGCGGAGGACAGAGAAGTTAACTATGGCTACACCTTC.

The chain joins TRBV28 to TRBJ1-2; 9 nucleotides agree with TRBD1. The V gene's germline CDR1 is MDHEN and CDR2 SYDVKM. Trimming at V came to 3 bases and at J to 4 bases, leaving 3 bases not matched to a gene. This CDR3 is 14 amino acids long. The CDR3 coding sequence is TGTGCCAGCAGTTTCGGGGACAGGGCCTATGGCTACACCTTC. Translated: CASSFGDRAYGYTF.

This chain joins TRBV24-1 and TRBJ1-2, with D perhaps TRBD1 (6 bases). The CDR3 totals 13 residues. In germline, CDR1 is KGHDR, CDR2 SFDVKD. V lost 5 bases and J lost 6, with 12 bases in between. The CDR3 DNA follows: TGTGCCACCAGTGTCCCGGGACAAGATGGCTACACCTTC. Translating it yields CATSVPGQDGYTF.

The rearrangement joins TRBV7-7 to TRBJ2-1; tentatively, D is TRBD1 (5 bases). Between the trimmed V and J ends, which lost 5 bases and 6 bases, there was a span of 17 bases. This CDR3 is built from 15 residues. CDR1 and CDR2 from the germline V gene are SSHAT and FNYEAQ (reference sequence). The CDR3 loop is CASSPGPWGPNEQFF. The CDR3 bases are TGTGCCAGCAGCCCTGGACCGTGGGGCCCCAATGAGCAGTTCTTC.

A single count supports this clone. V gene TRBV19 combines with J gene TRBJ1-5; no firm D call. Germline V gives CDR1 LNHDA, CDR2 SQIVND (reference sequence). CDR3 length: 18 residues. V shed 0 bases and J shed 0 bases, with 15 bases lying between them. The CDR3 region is CASSIDVSDSYSNQPQHF. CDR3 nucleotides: TGTGCCAGTAGTATAGATGTCTCCGACTCTTATAGCAATCAGCCCCAGCATTTT. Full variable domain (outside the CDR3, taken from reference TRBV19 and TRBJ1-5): DGGITQSPKYLFRKEGQNVTLSCEQNLNHDAMYWYRQDPGQGLRLIYYSQIVNDFQKGDIAEGYSVSREKKESFPLTVTSAQKNPTAFYLCASSIDVSDSYSNQPQHFGDGTRLSIL.

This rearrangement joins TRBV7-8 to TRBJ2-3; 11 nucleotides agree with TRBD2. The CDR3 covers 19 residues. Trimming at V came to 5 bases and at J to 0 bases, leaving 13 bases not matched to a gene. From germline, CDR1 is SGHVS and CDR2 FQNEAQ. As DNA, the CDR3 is TGTGCCAGCAGCCCCCCTCGGCTAGCGGGGGGTTCTAGCACAGATACGCAGTATTTT. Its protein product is CASSPPRLAGGSSTDTQYF.

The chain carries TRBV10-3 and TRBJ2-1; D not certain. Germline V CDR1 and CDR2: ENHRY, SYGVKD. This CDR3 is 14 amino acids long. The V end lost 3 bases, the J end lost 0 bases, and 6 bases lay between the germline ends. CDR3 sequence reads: CAISDSSSYNEQFF. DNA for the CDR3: TGTGCCATCAGTGACAGCAGCTCCTACAATGAGCAGTTCTTC.

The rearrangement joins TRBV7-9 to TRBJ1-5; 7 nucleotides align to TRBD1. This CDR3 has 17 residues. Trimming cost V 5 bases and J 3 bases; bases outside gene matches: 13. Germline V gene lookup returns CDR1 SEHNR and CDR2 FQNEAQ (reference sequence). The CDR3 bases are TGTGCCAGCAGCCGAACGTTTCAAGGGACAGACAATCAGCCCCAGCATTTT. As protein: CASSRTFQGTDNQPQHF. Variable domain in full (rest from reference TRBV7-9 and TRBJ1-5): DTGVSQNPRHKITKRGQNVTFRCDPISEHNRLYWYRQTLGQGPEFLTYFQNEAQLEKSRLLSDRFSAERPKGSFSTLEIQRTEQGDSAMYLCASSRTFQGTDNQPQHFGDGTRLSIL.

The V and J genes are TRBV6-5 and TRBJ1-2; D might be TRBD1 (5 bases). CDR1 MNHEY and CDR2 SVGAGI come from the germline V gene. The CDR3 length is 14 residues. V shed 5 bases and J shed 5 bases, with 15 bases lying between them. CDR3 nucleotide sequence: TGTGCCAGCAGTCCATGGGGGGAAAAGTATGGCTACACCTTC. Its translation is CASSPWGEKYGYTF.

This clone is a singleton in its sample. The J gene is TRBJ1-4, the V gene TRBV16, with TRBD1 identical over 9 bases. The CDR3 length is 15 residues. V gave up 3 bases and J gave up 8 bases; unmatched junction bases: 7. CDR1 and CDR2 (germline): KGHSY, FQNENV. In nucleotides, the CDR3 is TGTGCCAGCAGCCACTCGGGACAGGGTTTCGAAAAACTGTTTTTT. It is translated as CASSHSGQGFEKLFF.

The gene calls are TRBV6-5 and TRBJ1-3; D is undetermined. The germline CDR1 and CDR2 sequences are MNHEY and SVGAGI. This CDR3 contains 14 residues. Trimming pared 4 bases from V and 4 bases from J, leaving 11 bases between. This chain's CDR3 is CASSSSGVGNTIYF. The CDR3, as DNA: TGTGCCAGCAGTTCTTCCGGGGTCGGAAACACCATATATTTT.

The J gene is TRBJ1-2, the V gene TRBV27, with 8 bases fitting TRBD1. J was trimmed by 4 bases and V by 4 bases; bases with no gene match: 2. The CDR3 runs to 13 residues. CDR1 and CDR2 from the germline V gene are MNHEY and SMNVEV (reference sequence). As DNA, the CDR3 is TGTGCCAGCAGTTCGGGACAGGCCTATGGCTACACCTTC. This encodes CASSSGQAYGYTF.

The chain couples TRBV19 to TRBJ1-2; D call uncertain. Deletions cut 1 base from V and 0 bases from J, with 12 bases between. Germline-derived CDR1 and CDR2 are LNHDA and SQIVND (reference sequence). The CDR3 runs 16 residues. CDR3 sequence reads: CASSIVDGLSNYGYTF. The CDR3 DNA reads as TGTGCCAGTAGTATAGTGGACGGCCTCTCTAACTATGGCTACACCTTC.

CDR3 residues: CAASGDYGYTF. The CDR3 DNA reads TGTGCCGCCTCGGGTGACTATGGCTACACCTTC. This rearrangement joins TRBV24-1 to TRBJ1-2, with D hard to call. V lost 12 bases and J 3 bases, leaving 10 bases between the germline ends. This CDR3 has 11 amino acids. Germline CDR1 KGHDR, CDR2 SFDVKD.